Following are 4 T cell receptor beta chains from one sample sequenced in a study of cytomegalovirus exposure and HLA in healthy donors (dated by TCRdb to between 2016 and 2019). The library was produced with the immunoSEQ multiplex PCR assay. A mixture of 60 forward primers for TCR Vbeta segments and 13 reverse primers for TCR Jbeta segments was used in the multiplex PCR. The source is immuneACCESS, and TCRdb retained only in-frame sequences with V and J called. Part of the clones is not carried over; for the studies checked, unresolved V genes explain less than half of this, and the remainder is unexplained. The sample table contains more than 200,000 clones; only one count was recorded for roughly four fifths of them. The ten top clones hold 0.2% to 0.25% of the sample. Sequenced sample: PBMCs. All receptors come from a girl aged 2-10 years in good health and CMV-seronegative.

This sequence joins TRBV4-1 and TRBJ2-1; 9 bases map to TRBD1. Germline loops: CDR1 MGHRA, CDR2 YSYEKL. The CDR3 runs 16 residues. After removal of 1 base from V and 9 bases from J, the junction contained 10 bases not matched to a gene. The CDR3 nucleotides read TGCGCCAGCAGCCAAGCCTGGACAGGGGTTGGGGTTGAGCAGTTCTTC. This gives the protein CASSQAWTGVGVEQFF.

In this sample, this clone turned up a few times. The chain employs TRBV4-1 and TRBJ1-4, with D tentatively TRBD1 (5 bases). V was cut by 4 bases and J by 8 bases, with 11 bases left in between. Looked up from germline, CDR1 is MGHRA and CDR2 is YSYEKL. This CDR3 comprises 13 residues. For the CDR3, the DNA is TGCGCCAGCAGCCGCGGACAAGGCGAAAAACTGTTTTTT. Its protein is CASSRGQGEKLFF.

The chain's CDR3 is CASRREGASGEKLFF. In DNA, the CDR3 is TGTGCCAGCAGACGCGAGGGGGCGAGTGGTGAAAAACTGTTTTTT. The genes are TRBV2 and TRBJ1-4; 7 positions agree with TRBD1. Germline V lookup: CDR1 SNHLY, CDR2 FYNNEI. Trimming at V came to 6 bases and at J to 7 bases, leaving 11 bases not matched to a gene. The length of the CDR3 is 15 residues.

The V and J genes are TRBV7-9 and TRBJ1-5; 7 positions agree with TRBD1. Germline V CDR1 and CDR2: SEHNR, FQNEAQ (reference sequence). The CDR3 extends over 15 amino acids. Trimming cost V 5 bases and J 1 base; bases outside gene matches: 5. The CDR3 coding sequence is TGTGCCAGCAGCCACGACAGGGAGAGCAATCAGCCCCAGCATTTT. Encoded protein: CASSHDRESNQPQHF.